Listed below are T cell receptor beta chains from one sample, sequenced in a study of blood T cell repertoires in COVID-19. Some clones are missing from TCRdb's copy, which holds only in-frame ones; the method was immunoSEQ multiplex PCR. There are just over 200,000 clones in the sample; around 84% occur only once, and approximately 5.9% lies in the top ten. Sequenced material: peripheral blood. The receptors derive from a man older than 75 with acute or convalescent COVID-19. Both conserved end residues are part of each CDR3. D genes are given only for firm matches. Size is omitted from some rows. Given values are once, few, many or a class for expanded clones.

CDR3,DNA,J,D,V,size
CASGLRDRLSNEQFF,TGTGCTAGTGGTTTAAGGGACAGGCTTTCCAATGAGCAGTTCTTC,TRBJ2-1,TRBD1,TRBV12-5,NA
CASSFFRDAEQYF,TGTGCCAGCAGTTTCTTCAGGGATGCCGAGCAGTACTTC,TRBJ2-7,NA,TRBV12-3/TRBV12-4,NA
CASSRSGTSDTGELFF,TGTGCCAGCAGCCGGAGCGGGACTAGTGATACCGGGGAGCTGTTTTTT,TRBJ2-2,TRBD2,TRBV5-8,NA
CASSGQGMIETQYF,TGTGCCAGCAGCGGACAGGGGATGATCGAGACCCAGTACTTC,TRBJ2-5,TRBD1,TRBV28,NA
CASSLAGQGAMNGYTF,TGTGCCAGCAGCTTAGCCGGACAGGGGGCGATGAATGGCTACACCTTC,TRBJ1-2,TRBD1,TRBV11-3,NA
CASSLAGAPGYTF,TGTGCCAGCAGCTTGGCAGGGGCACCGGGCTACACCTTC,TRBJ1-2,NA,TRBV5-5,NA
CASSFGASGYNEQFF,TGTGCCAGCAGTTTCGGGGCTAGCGGGTACAATGAGCAGTTCTTC,TRBJ2-1,TRBD2,TRBV27,NA
CASSFVGFQETQYF,TGTGCCAGCAGTTTTGTGGGCTTCCAAGAGACCCAGTACTTC,TRBJ2-5,NA,TRBV28,NA
CASSGRLAKVVGDEQFF,TGTGCCAGCAGCGGCCGACTAGCGAAAGTGGTTGGTGATGAGCAGTTCTTC,TRBJ2-1,TRBD2,TRBV7-9,once
CASSLSGTGGAKTQYF,TGCGCCAGCAGCTTGTCCGGGACAGGGGGCGCGAAGACCCAGTACTTC,TRBJ2-5,TRBD1,TRBV5-1,NA
CASSPGSGNTIYF,TGTGCCAGTAGTCCGGGTTCCGGAAACACCATATATTTT,TRBJ1-3,NA,TRBV19,NA
CASTPYRGVETQYF,TGTGCCAGCACGCCTTACAGGGGGGTAGAGACCCAGTACTTC,TRBJ2-5,TRBD1,TRBV3-1/TRBV3-2,NA
CASSSRTGVAQETQYF,TGTGCCAGCAGCTCCCGGACAGGGGTAGCACAAGAGACCCAGTACTTC,TRBJ2-5,TRBD1,TRBV5-4,NA
CASSLGTGGDYGYTF,TGTGCCAGCTCACTTGGGACAGGGGGCGACTATGGCTACACCTTC,TRBJ1-2,TRBD1,TRBV18,NA
CASSIELNTGELFF,TGTGCCAGTAGTATAGAGCTAAACACCGGGGAGCTGTTTTTT,TRBJ2-2,NA,TRBV19,NA
CASSLRGGAGEKLFF,TGTGCCAGCAGTTTAAGAGGGGGCGCGGGGGAAAAACTGTTTTTT,TRBJ1-4,TRBD1,TRBV27,NA
CASSFEVNPYNEQFF,TGCGCCAGCAGCTTTGAGGTAAATCCCTACAATGAGCAGTTCTTC,TRBJ2-1,NA,TRBV5-1,NA
CASSLYLQGTNYGYTF,TGTGCCAGCAGCTTATACTTACAGGGGACTAACTATGGCTACACCTTC,TRBJ1-2,TRBD1,TRBV11-3,NA
CAWSVTSSTDTQYF,TGTGCCTGGAGTGTGACTTCCAGCACAGATACGCAGTATTTT,TRBJ2-3,NA,TRBV30,few
CASSLDKNYGYTF,TGTGCCAGCAGCTTGGACAAGAACTATGGCTACACCTTC,TRBJ1-2,NA,TRBV7-2,NA
CASSDPLETQYF,TGTGCCAGCAGTGACCCCTTAGAGACCCAGTACTTC,TRBJ2-5,NA,TRBV25-1,NA
CASSSGNGYTF,TGTGCCAGCAGCTCAGGGAATGGCTACACCTTC,TRBJ1-2,NA,TRBV7-6,NA
CASSLRFRGSNSPLHF,TGTGCCAGCAGTTTAAGGTTTAGGGGATCTAATTCACCCCTCCACTTT,TRBJ1-6,NA,TRBV28,NA
CASSRSASGTEAFF,TGTGCCAGCAGCCGGTCTGCGTCGGGAACTGAAGCTTTCTTT,TRBJ1-1,NA,TRBV3-1/TRBV3-2,NA
CASSPLGSGRDTDTQYF,TGTGCCAGCAGCCCCCTTGGTAGCGGGAGGGACACAGATACGCAGTATTTT,TRBJ2-3,TRBD2,TRBV7-2,NA
CASSLGQAGNTIYF,TGCGCCAGCAGCTTAGGACAGGCAGGAAACACCATATATTTT,TRBJ1-3,TRBD1,TRBV4-1,NA
CASSLVGDTQYF,TGCGCCAGCAGCTTGGTCGGAGATACGCAGTATTTT,TRBJ2-3,NA,TRBV5-1,NA
CASSLGIGAGNTIYF,TGTGCCAGCTCACTTGGGATAGGGGCTGGAAACACCATATATTTT,TRBJ1-3,NA,TRBV18,NA
CASRHLDSQETQYF,TGCGCCAGCAGACACCTGGACTCTCAAGAGACCCAGTACTTC,TRBJ2-5,NA,TRBV4-1,NA
CASSLSHRGALEQYF,TGTGCCAGCAGCCTCAGTCACAGGGGCGCCCTGGAGCAGTACTTC,TRBJ2-7,TRBD1,TRBV7-2,once
CASSPREGGTDTQYF,TGTGCCAGCAGCCCGCGGGAGGGGGGCACAGATACGCAGTATTTT,TRBJ2-3,TRBD2,TRBV9,NA
CASSPGRNWANVLTF,TGTGCCAGCAGCCCCGGTCGTAACTGGGCCAACGTCCTGACTTTC,TRBJ2-6,NA,TRBV9,NA
CASKVADSYEQYF,TGTGCCAGCAAAGTAGCGGACTCCTACGAGCAGTACTTC,TRBJ2-7,NA,TRBV6-5,NA
CASRTGGESPLHF,TGTGCCAGCCGGACAGGGGGAGAATCACCCCTCCACTTT,TRBJ1-6,TRBD1,TRBV27,NA
CASSSQGSGANVLTF,TGTGCCAGCAGCTCCCAGGGTTCTGGGGCCAACGTCCTGACTTTC,TRBJ2-6,NA,TRBV11-3,NA
CASTRTGYNYGYTF,TGTGCCAGCACCCGGACAGGGTACAACTATGGCTACACCTTC,TRBJ1-2,TRBD1,TRBV6-6,NA
CASGQPAGLDTQYF,TGTGCTAGTGGTCAACCGGCGGGACTAGATACGCAGTATTTT,TRBJ2-3,NA,TRBV12-5,NA
CAWSAQHNTEAFF,TGTGCCTGGAGTGCCCAACATAACACTGAAGCTTTCTTT,TRBJ1-1,NA,TRBV30,once
CVETSGVYNEQFF,TGCGTGGAGACTAGCGGGGTCTACAATGAGCAGTTCTTC,TRBJ2-1,TRBD2,TRBV4-3,NA
CASNRGPVRTGELFF,TGTGCCAGCAACAGGGGGCCCGTACGAACCGGGGAGCTGTTTTTT,TRBJ2-2,TRBD1,TRBV19,few
CASRLSAGGEQYF,TGTGCCAGCAGATTATCTGCGGGGGGCGAGCAGTACTTC,TRBJ2-7,TRBD2,TRBV7-2,once
CASSSLDRDRGNYGYTF,TGTGCCAGCTCATCGCTCGACCGGGACAGGGGAAACTATGGCTACACCTTC,TRBJ1-2,TRBD1,TRBV18,NA
CASSFRGGSSYNEQFF,TGTGCCAGCAGCTTCCGGGGCGGGAGCTCCTACAATGAGCAGTTCTTC,TRBJ2-1,TRBD2,TRBV7-9,NA
CASSLEGAVLGQETQYF,TGTGCCAGCAGCTTGGAAGGGGCAGTGTTGGGCCAAGAGACCCAGTACTTC,TRBJ2-5,NA,TRBV5-4,NA